The clone carrying this T cell receptor (beta chain) was recorded a few times. Its specificity is not known. TCRdb re-called the 5' RACE reads with MiXCR, one entry per CDR3 protein. The repertoire holds about 49,000 distinct CDR3 sequences, around 7.2% seen once, with roughly 1.5% in the top ten. This sample is drawn from a study of T-cell memory formation after mild COVID-19. Study findings and constraints: CD4+ contracting clones were found mainly in CM and EM, and CD8+ ones in EMRA.

Trimming cost V 2 bases and J 8 bases, with 16 bases left between them. The CDR3 length is 15 residues. The germline V gene has CDR1 LGHNA and CDR2 YSLEER. Sequencing was performed on PBMCs or a T cell subset sorted from them (not recorded which). The source of this sequence is a man between 18 and 35 years old who had mild COVID-19 (a few samples of this study predate the infection). Cell type and time point are not known. The chain recombines TRBV4-3 with TRBJ2-1; D is perhaps TRBD2 (6 bases). CDR3 loop: CASSQLRDWDHEQFF. The CDR3 nucleotides are TGCGCCAGCAGCCAACTGCGGGACTGGGACCATGAGCAGTTCTTC.